Presented here are 9 T cell receptor beta chains from one specimen sequenced in a study of cytomegalovirus exposure and HLA in healthy donors. Primers included in the PCR were 60 Vbeta and 13 Jbeta primers. The method was immunoSEQ multiplex PCR; TCRdb's version includes in-frame clones alone and lacks a portion of them. The repertoire consists of around 230,000 clones, with around 76% occurring once and the leading ten covering approximately 6.5%. Sequenced input: PBMCs. The source of these receptors is a man aged 40-55 years in good health and CMV-seropositive.

The rearrangement links TRBV18 to TRBJ2-7, with a tentative D call TRBD2 (5 bases). Germline V gene sequence: CDR1 KGHSH, CDR2 LQKENI. CDR3 size: 15 residues. Trimming left V 3 bases short and J 1 base short, with 13 bases between. The CDR3 bases are TGTGCCAGCTCACCCGGGGTAGACACATCCTACGAGCAGTACTTC. Encoded protein: CASSPGVDTSYEQYF.

This sequence joins TRBV2 and TRBJ2-1; tentatively, D is TRBD2 (6 bases). The germline V gene has CDR1 SNHLY and CDR2 FYNNEI. The CDR3 spans 13 residues. The ends were cut back, 4 bases at V and 7 bases at J, with 11 bases in the middle. CDR3 coding DNA: TGTGCCAGCAGTGTGGAGGGGTGGAATGAGCAGTTCTTC. It codes for CASSVEGWNEQFF.

This chain connects TRBV11-2 to TRBJ1-2; D not resolved. The V end lost 6 bases, the J end lost 2 bases, and 10 bases lay between the germline ends. The CDR3 loop spans 13 amino acids. CDR1 is SGHAT, CDR2 FQNNGV, per germline. In DNA, the CDR3 is TGTGCCAGCAGTCGCGACGGGAACTATGGCTACACCTTC. Protein: CASSRDGNYGYTF.

The chain couples TRBV2 to TRBJ2-1, with a tentative D call TRBD1 (6 bases). Per germline, CDR1 SNHLY and CDR2 FYNNEI. Trimming stripped 7 bases from V and 6 bases from J, with 10 bases between. The length of the CDR3 is 12 residues. This CDR3 is CASTGQTNEQFF. The CDR3 nucleotides read TGTGCCAGCACCGGACAGACCAATGAGCAGTTCTTC.

CDR3 residues: CASSQERGPTNEKLFF. CDR3 nucleotide sequence: TGCGCCAGCAGCCAAGAAAGGGGGCCTACTAATGAAAAACTGTTTTTT. The chain couples TRBV4-1 to TRBJ1-4; TRBD1 aligns across 7 bases. V lost 0 bases and J lost 2; bases outside the gene matches: 3. The CDR3 loop spans 16 amino acids. CDR1 MGHRA and CDR2 YSYEKL come from the germline V gene.

J is TRBJ1-2 and V is TRBV30, with D maybe TRBD1 (6 bases). This CDR3 region has 13 residues. With 1 base removed from V and 2 bases from J, the gap between germline ends came to 8 bases. Germline CDR1 is GTSNPN and CDR2 is SVGIG (reference sequence). CDR3 region: CAWSEGVNYGYTF. In DNA form, the CDR3 reads TGTGCCTGGAGTGAGGGGGTGAACTATGGCTACACCTTC. Variable domain in full (rest from reference TRBV30 and TRBJ1-2): SQTIHQWPATLVQPVGSPLSLECTVEGTSNPNLYWYRQAAGRGLQLLFYSVGIGQISSEVPQNLSASRPQDRQFILSSKKLLLSDSGFYLCAWSEGVNYGYTFGSGTRLTVV.

This chain connects TRBV7-8 to TRBJ2-2, with 11 bases fitting TRBD2. The CDR3 runs to 17 residues. The trim removed 4 bases at V and 5 bases at J, leaving 9 bases unmatched. Germline V gene sequence: CDR1 SGHVS, CDR2 FQNEAQ. CDR3 sequence: CASSWTSGRRGTGELFF. Written as DNA, the CDR3 is TGTGCCAGCAGCTGGACTAGCGGGCGGAGGGGAACCGGGGAGCTGTTTTTT.

The chain is built from TRBV30 and TRBJ2-1; possibly TRBD2 for D (6 bases). Germline-derived CDR1 and CDR2 are GTSNPN and SVGIG (reference sequence). V was trimmed by 3 bases and J by 4 bases, leaving 10 bases between them. This CDR3 comprises 13 residues. CDR3 residues: CAWSAGFYNEQFF. CDR3 coding DNA: TGTGCCTGGAGCGCGGGGTTTTACAATGAGCAGTTCTTC.

The chain has TRBV6-5 and TRBJ1-2; 8 bases fit TRBD1. Per germline, CDR1 MNHEY and CDR2 SVGAGI. With V trimmed by 4 bases and J by 7 bases, 11 bases remained unmatched. The CDR3 loop spans 15 amino acids. In DNA form, the CDR3 reads TGTGCCAGCAGTTCCAGGACAGGGTTATTGGGTGGCTACACCTTC. This codes for CASSSRTGLLGGYTF.